These 12 T cell receptor beta chains originate from one sample sequenced in a study of shared clonotypes between healthy human individuals. TCRdb's copy holds only in-frame clones and misses some; the assay was immunoSEQ multiplex PCR. Here the sample spans about 2.4 million clones, 93% being singletons. Sequenced: naive CD4+ T cells from PBMCs. The subset is: CD45RA+ positively selected. All receptors derive from a man aged 18 to 29 in good health. Some clones in this sample may be carry-over from other donors' samples.

The rearrangement joins TRBV9 to TRBJ2-7, with 10 bases lining up with TRBD2. CDR1 and CDR2 from the germline V gene are SGDLS and YYNGEE. The CDR3 is made up of 16 amino acids. V gave up 5 bases and J gave up 0 bases; unmatched junction bases: 8. CDR3 amino acids: CASRGAGLAYSYEQYF. The DNA of the CDR3 is TGTGCCAGCAGGGGGGCGGGACTAGCGTACTCCTACGAGCAGTACTTC.

The chain employs TRBV19 and TRBJ2-7; the D gene is possibly TRBD2 (6 bases). The germline CDR1 and CDR2 sequences are LNHDA and SQIVND (reference sequence). Trimming took 4 bases from V and 3 from J, leaving 19 bases between them. This CDR3 region has 16 residues. The CDR3 DNA reads TGTGCCAGTAGTACTACCTCGAGGCGGGGCTACTACGAGCAGTACTTC. It translates to CASSTTSRRGYYEQYF.

CDR3 DNA: TGTGCCAGCAGCCGTTACTCGACAGGGCTTAATGAAAAACTGTTTTTT. It codes for CASSRYSTGLNEKLFF. The rearrangement links TRBV7-2 to TRBJ1-4, with 7 nucleotides matching TRBD1. The CDR3 is made up of 16 amino acids. The germline V gene encodes CDR1 SGHTA and CDR2 FQGNSA. V lost 5 bases, J lost 4 bases, and 10 bases stayed unmatched.

This chain connects TRBV29-1 to TRBJ2-1; TRBD2 matches 8 bases. The germline V gene encodes CDR1 SQVTM and CDR2 ANQGSEA. J was trimmed by 6 bases and V by 4 bases; bases with no gene match: 5. There are 13 residues in the CDR3. The CDR3 loop is CSVGREVGNEQFF. As DNA, the CDR3 is TGCAGCGTTGGGCGGGAGGTTGGCAATGAGCAGTTCTTC.

This chain uses TRBV5-1 with TRBJ1-3; no reliable D call. This CDR3 is 16 amino acids long. Germline V gene sequence: CDR1 SGHRS, CDR2 YFSETQ. The V end lost 0 bases, the J end lost 4 bases, and 14 bases lay between the germline ends. The CDR3 bases are TGCGCCAGCAGCTTGGGCCGTGGAGTGTGGGGAAACACCATATATTTT. Translating it yields CASSLGRGVWGNTIYF.

This chain uses TRBV27 with TRBJ2-7; 8 bases are a match to TRBD2. This CDR3 spans 15 amino acids. Germline trimming cut 1 base from V and 4 bases from J; bases unmatched to any gene: 6. Germline V gene sequence: CDR1 MNHEY, CDR2 SMNVEV (reference sequence). The CDR3 spells CASSLLSREGYEQYF. CDR3 bases: TGTGCCAGCAGTTTATTGTCACGGGAGGGGTACGAGCAGTACTTC.

V is TRBV18 and J is TRBJ1-5, with D possibly TRBD1 on 5 matching bases. V lost 3 bases, J lost 0 bases, and 18 bases lay in between. This CDR3 is 18 amino acids long. Germline-derived CDR1 and CDR2 are KGHSH and LQKENI. The CDR3: CASSPLGLTDYSNQPQHF. The DNA for the CDR3 is TGTGCCAGCTCACCCCTCGGGTTGACAGATTATAGCAATCAGCCCCAGCATTTT.

This clone was seen once. This chain joins TRBV5-4 and TRBJ2-2; 10 nucleotides align to TRBD2. The CDR3 consists of 16 residues. From germline, CDR1 is SGHNT and CDR2 YYREEE (reference sequence). With V trimmed by 6 bases and J by 7 bases, 12 bases remained unmatched. The CDR3 DNA reads TGTGCCAGCACTCTTGGGCTAGCGGGAGTAGGCGGGGAGCTGTTTTTT. Encoded protein: CASTLGLAGVGGELFF.

The CDR3 nucleotides read TGTGCCAGCAGCCTGGGACAGGGTGATGAAAAACTGTTTTTT. Protein product: CASSLGQGDEKLFF. The chain carries TRBV11-2 and TRBJ1-4; 9 bases map to TRBD1. The J segment lost 6 bases and the V segment lost 5 bases, leaving 4 bases of the junction unmatched. The CDR3 covers 14 residues. The V gene's germline CDR1 is SGHAT and CDR2 FQNNGV. Full variable domain (remainder filled in from reference TRBV11-2 and TRBJ1-4): EAGVAQSPRYKIIEKRQSVAFWCNPISGHATLYWYQQILGQGPKLLIQFQNNGVVDDSQLPKDRFSAERLKGVDSTLKIQPAKLEDSAVYLCASSLGQGDEKLFFGSGTQLSVL.

This clone has just one count. The J gene is TRBJ1-5, the V gene TRBV4-1; D remains ambiguous. Between the trimmed V and J ends, which lost 0 bases and 7 bases, there was a span of 7 bases. Germline lookup yields CDR1 MGHRA and CDR2 YSYEKL. The CDR3 length is 13 residues. CDR3 amino acids: CASSQDQDQPQHF. The CDR3 DNA sequence: TGCGCCAGCAGCCAAGATCAGGACCAGCCCCAGCATTTT.

V usage is TRBV5-6 and J usage is TRBJ2-5; TRBD1 or TRBD2 may be the D gene (5 bases each). Trimming cost V 1 base and J 5 bases, with 15 bases left between them. This CDR3 contains 15 residues. CDR1 is SGHDT, CDR2 YYEEEE, per germline. The CDR3 DNA follows: TGTGCCAGCAGCTTGAGGGACCCCCGAGGGGAGACCCAGTACTTC. It encodes CASSLRDPRGETQYF.

The rearrangement links TRBV10-2 to TRBJ1-1; D call uncertain. V shed 3 bases and J shed 5 bases, with 16 bases lying between them. The CDR3 spans 15 residues. CDR1 and CDR2 (germline): WSHSY, SAAADI. CDR3 DNA: TGCGCCAGCAGTGATGGCAGACTGACACGGACTGAAGCTTTCTTT. It specifies CASSDGRLTRTEAFF.